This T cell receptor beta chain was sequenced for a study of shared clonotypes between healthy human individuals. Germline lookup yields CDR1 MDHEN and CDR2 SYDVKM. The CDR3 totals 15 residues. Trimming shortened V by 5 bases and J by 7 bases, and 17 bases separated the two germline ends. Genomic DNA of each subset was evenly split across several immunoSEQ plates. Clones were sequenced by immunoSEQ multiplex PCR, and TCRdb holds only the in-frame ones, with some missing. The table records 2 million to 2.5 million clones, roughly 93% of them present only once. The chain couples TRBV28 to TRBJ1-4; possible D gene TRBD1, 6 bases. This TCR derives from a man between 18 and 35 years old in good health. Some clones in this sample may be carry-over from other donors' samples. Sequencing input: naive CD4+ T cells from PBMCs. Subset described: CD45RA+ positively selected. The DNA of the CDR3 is TGTGCCAGCAGTCCCCCAGGGGCGCGGAGTGAAAAACTGTTTTTT. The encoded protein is CASSPPGARSEKLFF.